These 4 T cell receptor beta chains came from one sample sequenced in a study of blood T cell repertoires in COVID-19. Repertoires were generated with immunoSEQ multiplex PCR, while TCRdb's copy carries only in-frame clones and drops some. The repertoire holds roughly 250,000 clones, with 85% to 90% as singletons. Sample: PBMCs or T cells enriched from blood (not recorded which). The receptors shown here come from a woman in her forties or fifties who had recovered from COVID-19.

The V and J genes are TRBV11-2 and TRBJ1-6, with D tentatively TRBD1 (6 bases). This CDR3 has 17 amino acids. V shed 4 bases and J shed 1 base, with 14 bases lying between them. Per the germline V gene, CDR1 is SGHAT and CDR2 is FQNNGV. The CDR3 bases are TGTGCCAGCAGCTCCATCAGGGGAGCGTCCTATAATTCACCCCTCCACTTT. It translates to CASSSIRGASYNSPLHF.

The gene calls are TRBV12-3 or TRBV12-4 and TRBJ2-7; no reliable D call. V lost 5 bases and J lost 6, with 8 bases in between. The CDR3 totals 11 residues. The CDR3 here is CASSERFEQYF. Here the CDR3 DNA reads TGTGCCAGCAGTGAGAGATTCGAGCAGTACTTC.

The rearrangement links TRBV6-2 or TRBV6-3 to TRBJ2-3; D remains ambiguous. The CDR3 is 15 residues long. The germline V gene has CDR1 MNHEY and CDR2 SVGEGT. The V and J ends lost 0 bases and 4 bases respectively, with 11 bases between them. CDR3 sequence (DNA): TGTGCCAGCAGTTACTCCGGTTTCCTGGCAGATACGCAGTATTTT. Its translation is CASSYSGFLADTQYF.

The chain has TRBV2 and TRBJ2-2; weak D call: TRBD1 (6 bases). CDR1 is SNHLY, CDR2 FYNNEI, per germline. V lost 10 bases to trimming and J lost 2 bases, with 14 bases between them. The CDR3 sequence is 14 residues long. The CDR3 here is CATRLGANTGELFF. The CDR3 DNA is TGTGCCACCCGGTTGGGGGCAAACACCGGGGAGCTGTTTTTT.